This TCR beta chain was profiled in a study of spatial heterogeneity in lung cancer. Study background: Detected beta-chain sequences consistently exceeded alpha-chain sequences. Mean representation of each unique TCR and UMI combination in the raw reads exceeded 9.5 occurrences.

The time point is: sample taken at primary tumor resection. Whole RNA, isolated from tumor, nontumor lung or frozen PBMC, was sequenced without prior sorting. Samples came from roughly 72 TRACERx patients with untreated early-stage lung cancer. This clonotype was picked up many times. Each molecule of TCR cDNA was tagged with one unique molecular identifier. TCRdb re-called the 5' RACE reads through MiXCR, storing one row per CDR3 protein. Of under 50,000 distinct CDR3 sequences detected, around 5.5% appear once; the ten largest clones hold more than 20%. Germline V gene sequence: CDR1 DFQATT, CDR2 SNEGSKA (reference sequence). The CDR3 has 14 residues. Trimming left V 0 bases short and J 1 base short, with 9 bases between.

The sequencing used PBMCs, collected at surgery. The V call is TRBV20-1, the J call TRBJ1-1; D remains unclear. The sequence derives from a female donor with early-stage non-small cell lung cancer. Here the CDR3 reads CSAREGRRNTEAFF. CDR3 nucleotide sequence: TGCAGTGCTAGAGAGGGCCGGAGGAACACTGAAGCTTTCTTT.